This T cell receptor (beta chain) was sequenced for a study of shared clonotypes between healthy human individuals. Whole-study context: Researchers assigned three CD4 naive, three CD4 memory, two CD8 naive and one CD8 memory plate to each donor. The study's findings and limits: Only blood samples were collected, and tissue repertoires likely differ. Shared clonotypes across all four donors exceeded non-shared ones in generation probability.

The repertoire was sequenced with immunoSEQ multiplex PCR; TCRdb's copy has only in-frame clones and lacks some. Of about 2 million clones in the sample, 85% to 95% are singletons; the top ten hold 0.13%. The split of CD4+ cells yielded CD45RA+ naive and CD45RA-negative memory subsets. Worth noting for this clone: Its antigen is unidentified.

Trimming took off 6 bases at V and 10 bases at J, with 16 bases between the two ends. There are 13 residues in the CDR3. Germline V gene sequence: CDR1 SNHLY, CDR2 FYNNEI. The receptor was isolated from a man aged 18 to 29 in good health. Sequencing was done on a sample of naive CD4+ T cells sorted from blood. Subset reported: CD45RA+ positively selected. The rearrangement joins TRBV2 to TRBJ1-5; D unresolved. In nucleotides, the CDR3 is TGTGCCAGCAGCAGCGGAATAGGTCAACCCCAGCATTTT. Its translation: CASSSGIGQPQHF.